This TCR beta chain is from a study of human T cells and chemical hapten exposure (dated by TCRdb to the early 2020s). With regard to the full study: For sensitization, 2% DPC in acetone was applied to a 2 cm by 2 cm area of upper inner arm skin. Blood for TCR sequencing was provided by twenty-nine alopecia patients at one to four time points (pre-sensitization, 2, 6 and 24 weeks). Blood samples were taken from patients before sensitization (week 0) and then at 2, 6 and about 24 weeks after DPC sensitization. Patch testing was performed on the upper back with Finn chambers containing 0.01% DPC, and the patch tests were scored after 6 days according to International Contact Dermatitis Research Group standards. The study tracked peripheral blood TCR repertoire changes in vivo during primary and secondary sensitization to the hapten diphenylcyclopropenone (DPC) in alopecia patients. Throughout the study period of around 24 weeks, patients also received therapeutic DPC doses to the scalp every week. Libraries were pooled for sequencing, and per-sample TCR yields varied mainly because of small differences in library volumes within the pool. The patient cohort, mostly female, included alopecia areata with under or over 50% scalp involvement, alopecia totalis and alopecia universalis. Results and caveats for the whole study, not just this receptor: The number of TCRs above 1 in 1000 frequency did not change with DPC sensitization; there was no evidence of global repertoire structure alterations. After repeated subsampling, changes were observed in the strength of the expansion versus patch-test correlation and in the threshold at which the correlation became significant. Expanded TCRs formed significantly more large CDR3 similarity clusters than pre-sensitization or healthy control sets, consistent with antigen-driven responses. Because every patient had alopecia, a presumed autoimmune disease, the patients' immune response might differ from that of healthy individuals. Patch test score was positively correlated with the number of PT1 expanded TCRs, with significance at thresholds 8, 16 and 32 but not at 4.

Library generation was performed with RACE. The instrument given in TCRdb is NextSeq 500. During library preparation, unique molecular identifiers were attached to individual cDNA molecules so that TCRs could be counted in a quantitative, reproducible way. For every blood RNA sample, sequencing covered both the TCR alpha and TCR beta chains. The authors' pipeline ran thus. A median of about 87,000 TCRs per sample was observed, with a range of about 20,000 to 750,000. The Decombinator software suite was used to annotate the V, J and CDR3 of the TCR reads. To make PS versus PT1 abundance plots, every sample was subsampled to the same number of TCRs (28,000). Expanded TCRs were defined as absent before sensitization and observed at least eight times at the 2-week time point. The raw public data were reprocessed by TCRdb itself: fastp quality trimming at Q25, MiXCR clonotype calling, in-frame beta chains only. Each entry is one CDR3 protein sequence, shown with its most common DNA and genes. The V and J calls were determined by TCRdb, not by the authors. This sample is represented by tens of thousands of distinct CDR3 sequences; roughly a tenth of them were singletons. Of the sample, about 2% is held by the ten largest clones.

The CDR3 runs 16 amino acids, cysteine and phenylalanine included. Only the CDR3 portion is preserved as DNA: 48 bases, with reading frame beginning at the first base. At the junction V is shortened by 5 bases and J by 2 bases; bases outside the gene matches: 7. The time point label here, explained by the study, means: patch test 1, 2 weeks after DPC sensitization. What this sample's treatment or condition label stands for: therapeutic diphenylcyclopropenone sensitization with weekly scalp DPC. At every patch-test visit, the blood draw took place before the patch test was put on. Eligible patients were aged 18 to 70, diagnosed with alopecia, deemed suitable for DPC therapy, and excluded if pregnant. Total RNA was extracted from unfractionated whole blood collected in Tempus Blood RNA tubes. As regards this clonotype: Its antigen specificity is not known. Per-base qualities were not stored, and no clone one base away is much larger.

This sequence was found in a man aged 35 to 55 with alopecia areata. Some clones in this sample may be carry-over from other donors' samples. The sequences come from whole blood, collected in connection with sensitization to the hapten diphenylcyclopropenone (DPC). This chain joins TRBV12-3 or TRBV12-4 to TRBJ2-3; TRBD2 matches 10 bases in the middle. The bases are TGTGCCAGCAGTCTCCCAGCGGGAGGGAACACAGATACGCAGTATTTT. It is translated as CASSLPAGGNTDTQYF.